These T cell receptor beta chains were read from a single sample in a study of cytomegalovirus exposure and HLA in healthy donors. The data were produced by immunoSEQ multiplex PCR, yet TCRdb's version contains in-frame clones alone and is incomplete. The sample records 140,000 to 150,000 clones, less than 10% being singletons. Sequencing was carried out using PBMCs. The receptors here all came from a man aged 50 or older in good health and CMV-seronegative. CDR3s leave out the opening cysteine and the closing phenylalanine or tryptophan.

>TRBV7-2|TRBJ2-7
ASSLGWTGDLKYEQY
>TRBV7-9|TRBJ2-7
ASSYGRDYEQY
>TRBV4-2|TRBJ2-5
ASSQGVAGETQY
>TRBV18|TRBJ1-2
ASSPPSGGNYGYT
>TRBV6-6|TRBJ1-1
ASSHNRGGLTEAF
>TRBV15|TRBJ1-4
ATSRAGGQGGEKLF
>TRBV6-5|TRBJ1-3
ATTGGKVGNTIY
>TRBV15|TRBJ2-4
ATSASRKGLAGVGGNIQY
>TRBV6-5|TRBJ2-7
ASSSTSGYEQY
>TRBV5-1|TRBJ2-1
ASSESSGSVDEQF
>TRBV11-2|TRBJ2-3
ASSSRQGADTQY
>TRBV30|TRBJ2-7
AWSAKLAASYEQY
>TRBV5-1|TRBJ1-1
ASSSTGQGSGNTEAF
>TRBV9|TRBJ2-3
ASSFSTGQSTDTQY
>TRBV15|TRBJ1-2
ATSHPGQGVGYGYT
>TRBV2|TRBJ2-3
ASSETTSGGLDTQY
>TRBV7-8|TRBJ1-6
ASSPLRGSSYNSPLH
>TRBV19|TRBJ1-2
ATRVGIANYGYT
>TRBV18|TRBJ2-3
ASSPRGGVSADTQY
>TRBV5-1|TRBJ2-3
ASSRASGVDTQY
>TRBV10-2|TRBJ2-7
ASPGRTSGLNEDEQY
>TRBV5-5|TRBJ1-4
ASSKVRDTERTNEKLF
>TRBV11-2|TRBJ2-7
ASSFTRGIVYEQY
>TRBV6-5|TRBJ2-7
ASGDNYEQY
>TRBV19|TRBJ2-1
ASSNTLGLAGGTPYNEQF
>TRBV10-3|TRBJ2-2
AISVGATTGELF
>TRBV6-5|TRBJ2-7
ASTKTRQTYEQY
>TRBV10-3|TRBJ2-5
ATEGAGETQY
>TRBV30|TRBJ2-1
AWSVRRPGLAGAISSYNEQF
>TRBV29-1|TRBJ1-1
SVLGQGNTEAF
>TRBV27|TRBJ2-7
ASRSRRGGDSSYEQY
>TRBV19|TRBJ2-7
ASSMSLDRGYEQY
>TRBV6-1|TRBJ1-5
ASSVARPQH
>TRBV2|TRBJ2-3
ASRTGTGPDTQY
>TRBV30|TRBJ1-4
AWNTRYNEKLF
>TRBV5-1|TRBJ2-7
ASSFRGQDPYEQY
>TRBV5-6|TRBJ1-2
ASSLDRDGYT
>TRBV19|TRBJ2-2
ASSIVAIREELF
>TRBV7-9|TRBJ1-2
ARSGEGNYGYT
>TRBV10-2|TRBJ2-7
ASSENGRGGSYEQY
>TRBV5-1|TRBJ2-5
ASGRTGEETQY
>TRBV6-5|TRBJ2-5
ASSSQGETQY
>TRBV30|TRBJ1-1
AWRTGQSNTEAF
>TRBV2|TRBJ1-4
ASSGGRWNEKLF
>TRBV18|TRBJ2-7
ASSPPSVYEQY
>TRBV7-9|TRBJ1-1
ASSLKDGTVNTEAF
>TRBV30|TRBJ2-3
AWSQPRGQGSTDTQY
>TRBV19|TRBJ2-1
ASSNLAGSYNEQF
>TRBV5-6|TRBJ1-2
ASSLRGGTYGYT
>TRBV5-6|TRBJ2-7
ASSFQYEQY
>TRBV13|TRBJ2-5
ASSLGMGGQETQY
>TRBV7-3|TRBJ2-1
ASSFTNTADKF
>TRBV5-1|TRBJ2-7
ASSSGLAGAYEQY
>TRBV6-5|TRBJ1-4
ASSYYGTDGEKLF
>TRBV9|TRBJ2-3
ASSVGAGGQSDTQY
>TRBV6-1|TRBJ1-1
ASSTRTGYTEAF
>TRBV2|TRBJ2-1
ASSGSIAGAYNEQF
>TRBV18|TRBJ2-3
ASSPGYELTTDTQY
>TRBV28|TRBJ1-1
ASSLAARKAF